These 20 T cell receptor beta chains share one sample of origin, sequenced in a study of regulatory T cells in long-lasting Graves disease. Arm-PCR of CDR3 regions and iRepertoire HTBI primers were the basis on which TCR beta libraries were built. TCRdb passed the multiplex PCR reads through MiXCR, listing each CDR3 protein once. The sample contains around 400,000 distinct CDR3 sequences, about a sixth of which appear only once. Time point: newly diagnosed GD, antithyroid drugs for less than 3 months. PBMC-extracted RNA yielded the TCR library. The starting material was peripheral blood mononuclear cells (PBMCs), obtained at new diagnosis, from a patient treated with antithyroid drugs. These receptors were taken from a female donor with Graves disease.

This sequence joins TRBV29-1 and TRBJ1-3; D is unclear. Germline lookup yields CDR1 SQVTM and CDR2 ANQGSEA. This CDR3 region has 13 residues. Trimming removed 4 bases from V and 0 bases from J, with 7 bases in between. The CDR3 nucleotides read TGCAGCGTTGGAGGAGCCTCTGGAAACACCATATATTTT. It encodes CSVGGASGNTIYF.

Here the CDR3 DNA reads TGTGCCAGCAGGGCGGGGGAAAGGAACAATCAGCCCCAGCATTTT. Amino acid sequence: CASRAGERNNQPQHF. V is TRBV2 and J is TRBJ1-5, with D possibly TRBD1 on 5 matching bases. Between the trimmed V and J ends, which lost 6 bases and 3 bases, there was a span of 15 bases. Germline CDR1 is SNHLY and CDR2 is FYNNEI. The length of the CDR3 is 15 residues.

The CDR3, as DNA: TGTGCCAGTAATAACAGGGGAAAAGCTAACTATGGCTACACCTTC. Protein: CASNNRGKANYGYTF. The J gene is TRBJ1-2, the V gene TRBV19; 7 nucleotides align to TRBD1. V gave up 7 bases and J gave up 0 bases; unmatched junction bases: 8. CDR1 and CDR2 (germline): LNHDA, SQIVND (reference sequence). The CDR3 has 15 amino acids. Combining the CDR3 with reference TRBV19 and TRBJ1-2 gives the whole variable domain DGGITQSPKYLFRKEGQNVTLSCEQNLNHDAMYWYRQDPGQGLRLIYYSQIVNDFQKGDIAEGYSVSREKKESFPLTVTSAQKNPTAFYLCASNNRGKANYGYTFGSGTRLTVV.

The table lists this clonotype with many counts. This rearrangement joins TRBV11-2 to TRBJ2-3; D gene ambiguous. Germline assignment: CDR1 SGHAT and CDR2 FQNNGV. The CDR3 totals 15 residues. The V end was cut by 3 bases, the J end by 0 bases, with 10 bases between. The CDR3 DNA follows: TGTGCCAGCAGCTTTGGGCTAGATAGCACAGATACGCAGTATTTT. Translation gives CASSFGLDSTDTQYF.

The sample holds many counts of this clonotype. V gene TRBV2 combines with J gene TRBJ2-2; 9 positions agree with TRBD1. Germline CDR1 SNHLY, CDR2 FYNNEI. CDR3 size: 15 residues. V was pared by 4 bases and J by 3 bases, with 3 bases of the junction left unmatched. CDR3 region: CASSGRTGDTGELFF. The CDR3 DNA reads TGTGCCAGCAGTGGTAGGACAGGGGACACCGGGGAGCTGTTTTTT.

This clonotype was counted ten times or more. The chain couples TRBV11-3 to TRBJ2-1, with D unresolved. This CDR3 region has 17 residues. CDR1 is SGHNT and CDR2 is YENEEA in the germline V gene. V lost 0 bases and J lost 5, with 17 bases in between. The chain's CDR3 is CASSLEYDAPANNEQFF. CDR3 DNA: TGTGCCAGCAGCTTAGAGTATGATGCGCCTGCTAACAATGAGCAGTTCTTC.

Worth noting for this clonotype: A read error is the likely source, as a far larger clone sits one nucleotide away. The V call is TRBV4-2, the J call TRBJ2-4, with TRBD1 identical over 10 bases. CDR1 LGHNA and CDR2 YNFKEQ come from the germline V gene. CDR3 length: 16 amino acids. The junction had 12 bases not matched to a gene; V was cut back by 0 bases and J by 13 bases. The CDR3 sequence: CASSQEERQGAGEQYF. As DNA, the CDR3 is TGTGCCAGCAGCCAAGAAGAACGACAGGGGGCGGGTGAGCAGTACTTC.

This clonotype was found many times. The chain couples TRBV12-3 or TRBV12-4 to TRBJ1-3; the D is unclear. The CDR3 runs 14 residues. The V end was cut by 6 bases, the J end by 0 bases, with 9 bases between. CDR3 region: CASSRESSGNTIYF. DNA of the CDR3: TGTGCCAGCAGCAGAGAGAGCTCTGGAAACACCATATATTTT.

There are many counts of this clonotype. V usage is TRBV7-6 and J usage is TRBJ2-5; 8 positions match TRBD1. V was clipped by 5 bases and J by 5 bases; unmatched bases: 7. Germline CDR1 is SGHVS and CDR2 is FNYEAQ. The CDR3 contains 14 residues. This CDR3 is CASSTTGVRETQYF. The CDR3 region has the DNA TGTGCCAGCAGCACGACAGGGGTCAGGGAGACCCAGTACTTC.

V usage is TRBV7-3 and J usage is TRBJ2-2, with TRBD1 as a possible D gene (6 bases). This CDR3 comprises 15 residues. Germline V gene sequence: CDR1 SGHTA, CDR2 FQGTGA. Trimming took 4 bases from V and 5 from J, leaving 14 bases between them. The CDR3 DNA reads as TGTGCCAGCAGCTCTACCAGCAGGGGAACCGGGGAGCTGTTTTTT. Amino acids: CASSSTSRGTGELFF.

This clonotype was observed a handful of times. V gene TRBV12-5 combines with J gene TRBJ2-5; the D is unclear. CDR1 and CDR2 from the germline V gene are LGHNT and FRNRAP. V was pared by 2 bases and J by 4 bases, with 5 bases between. This CDR3 has 12 amino acids. CDR3 protein: CASGLFGETQYF. The CDR3 region has the DNA TGTGCTAGTGGTTTGTTCGGAGAGACCCAGTACTTC.

The chain has TRBV7-2 and TRBJ2-2; D gene uncertain. V lost 5 bases to trimming and J lost 0 bases, with 10 bases between them. CDR1 and CDR2 (germline): SGHTA, FQGNSA. The CDR3 is 15 amino acids. The CDR3 is CASSRTEANTGELFF. CDR3 sequence (DNA): TGTGCCAGCAGCCGGACGGAAGCGAACACCGGGGAGCTGTTTTTT.

The chain combines TRBV12-3 or TRBV12-4 with TRBJ2-2; 9 bases line up with TRBD1. The V gene end was trimmed by 6 bases and the J gene end by 4 bases; junction bases not matched to a gene: 9. The CDR3 is made up of 16 amino acids. The CDR3 reads CASRAYRGQSTGELFF. The CDR3 region has the DNA TGTGCCAGCAGGGCCTACAGGGGGCAGAGCACCGGGGAGCTGTTTTTT.

This clonotype came up many times. This chain links TRBV29-1 with TRBJ2-7; TRBD2 matches at 10 bases. Trimming took 6 bases from V and 0 from J; bases not matched to a gene: 11. The V gene's germline CDR1 is SQVTM and CDR2 ANQGSEA. The CDR3 totals 16 residues. The CDR3: CSVAPVAGGPSYEQYF. CDR3 DNA sequence: TGCAGCGTCGCGCCAGTAGCGGGAGGCCCCTCCTACGAGCAGTACTTC.

This clonotype was recorded many times. A junction end diverges from the germline sequence, so it may reflect a read error. Here the CDR3 DNA reads TGTGCCACCAGTGCGGGGGCAGGGAGCTCCTACAAGCAGTACTTC. Amino acids: CATSAGAGSSYKQYF. The V call is TRBV24-1, the J call TRBJ2-7; D could derive from TRBD1 or TRBD2 (6 bases each). Germline assignment: CDR1 KGHDR and CDR2 SFDVKD. There are 15 residues in the CDR3.

Ten or more counts support this clonotype. The J gene is TRBJ1-1, the V gene TRBV11-2; weak D call: TRBD1 (5 bases). CDR1 SGHAT and CDR2 FQNNGV come from the germline V gene. This CDR3 region has 15 residues. V gave up 3 bases and J gave up 0 bases, with 11 bases separating them. Written as DNA, the CDR3 is TGTGCCAGCAGCTTGCAGGGCCTGATGAACACTGAAGCTTTCTTT. This sequence encodes CASSLQGLMNTEAFF. Supplemented by reference TRBV11-2 and TRBJ1-1, the full variable domain reads EAGVAQSPRYKIIEKRQSVAFWCNPISGHATLYWYQQILGQGPKLLIQFQNNGVVDDSQLPKDRFSAERLKGVDSTLKIQPAKLEDSAVYLCASSLQGLMNTEAFFGQGTRLTVV.

This clonotype came up many times. The CDR3 DNA reads TGTGCCAGCAGTTTATTTTCCGGGACAGGGGGTTATGACTATGGCTACACCTTC. Protein sequence: CASSLFSGTGGYDYGYTF. The rearrangement joins TRBV6-5 to TRBJ1-2; 11 nucleotides agree with TRBD1. The CDR3 sequence is 18 residues long. The germline V gene has CDR1 MNHEY and CDR2 SVGAGI. The ends lost 4 bases at V and 3 bases at J; junction bases unmatched: 13.

This rearrangement joins TRBV6-2 or TRBV6-3 to TRBJ1-5; D is ambiguous. The germline V and J ends were trimmed by 2 bases and 4 bases, with 9 bases remaining between them. Per germline, CDR1 MNHEY and CDR2 SVGEGT. This CDR3 has 14 amino acids. CDR3 nucleotide sequence: TGTGCCAGCAGTTACGGTCCGGGTAATCAGCCCCAGCATTTT. Protein: CASSYGPGNQPQHF.

This rearrangement joins TRBV2 to TRBJ1-1; unclear D gene. The germline V gene has CDR1 SNHLY and CDR2 FYNNEI. Trimming removed 3 bases at V and 1 base at J, with 12 bases between. The CDR3 extends over 15 amino acids. CDR3 nucleotide sequence: TGTGCCAGCAGTGAGATGAGGTTTCGGAACACTGAAGCTTTCTTT. Encoded protein: CASSEMRFRNTEAFF. Full variable domain (missing parts from reference TRBV2 and TRBJ1-1): EPEVTQTPSHQVTQMGQEVILRCVPISNHLYFYWYRQILGQKVEFLVSFYNNEISEKSEIFDDQFSVERPDGSNFTLKIRSTKLEDSAMYFCASSEMRFRNTEAFFGQGTRLTVV.

This chain joins TRBV5-4 and TRBJ2-3; maybe TRBD1 (6 bases). Germline loops: CDR1 SGHNT, CDR2 YYREEE (reference sequence). The CDR3 contains 13 residues. The ends were cut back, 1 base at V and 7 bases at J, with 10 bases in the middle. CDR3 sequence reads: CASSLTDSHTQYF. The CDR3 DNA reads TGTGCCAGCAGCTTGACGGACAGCCATACGCAGTATTTT.